This T cell receptor (beta chain) was captured in a study of OX40 agonist ivuxolimab in advanced cancers. The study's findings and limits: Normalized expansion of T-cell clones was also low for some nonresponders. Clonal expansion was among the lowest in partial responders at 0.1-3.0 mg/kg, especially CD8+. The work left the antigen specificity of expanded peripheral T cells undetermined.

Libraries were prepared by immunoSEQ multiplex PCR; TCRdb keeps only in-frame clonotypes and omits some of them. The sample includes about 48,000 clones, 75% to 85% of them seen just once. CDR1 and CDR2 from the germline V gene are SEHNR and FQNEAQ (reference sequence). Trimming shortened V by 5 bases and J by 1 base, and 14 bases separated the two germline ends. The CDR3 is 15 amino acids. A remark on this clone: The antigen is undetermined.

The source is an adult with an advanced solid tumor such as melanoma, head and neck, liver or kidney cancer. Specimen: CD4+ or CD8+ T cells sorted from blood, collected in a trial of the OX40 agonist ivuxolimab. The chain has TRBV7-9 and TRBJ1-1; D remains unclear. The CDR3 reads CASSASSGENTEAFF. CDR3 DNA sequence: TGTGCCAGCAGCGCCTCCTCCGGGGAGAACACTGAAGCTTTCTTT.